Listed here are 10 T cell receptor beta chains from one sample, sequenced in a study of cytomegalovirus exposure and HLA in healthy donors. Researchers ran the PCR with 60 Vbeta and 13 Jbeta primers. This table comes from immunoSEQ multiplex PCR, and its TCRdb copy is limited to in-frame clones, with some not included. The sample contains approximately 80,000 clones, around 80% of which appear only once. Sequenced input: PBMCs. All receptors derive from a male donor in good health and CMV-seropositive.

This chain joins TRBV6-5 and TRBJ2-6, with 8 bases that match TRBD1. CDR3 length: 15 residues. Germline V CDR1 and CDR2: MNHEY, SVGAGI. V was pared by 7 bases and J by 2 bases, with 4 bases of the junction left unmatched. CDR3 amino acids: CASTGGSPGANVLTF. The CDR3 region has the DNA TGTGCCAGCACAGGGGGCAGTCCTGGGGCCAACGTCCTGACTTTC.

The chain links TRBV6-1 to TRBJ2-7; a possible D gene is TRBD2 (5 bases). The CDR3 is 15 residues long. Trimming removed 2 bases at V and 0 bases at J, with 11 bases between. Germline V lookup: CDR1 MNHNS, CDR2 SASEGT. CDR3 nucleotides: TGTGCCAGCAGTGAAAGATCGGGGAACTCCTACGAGCAGTACTTC. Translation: CASSERSGNSYEQYF.

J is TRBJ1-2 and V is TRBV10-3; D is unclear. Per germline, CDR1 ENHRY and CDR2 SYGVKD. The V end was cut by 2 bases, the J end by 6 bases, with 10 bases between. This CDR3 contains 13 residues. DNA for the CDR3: TGTGCCATCAGTGAGGATCGGTCGGATGGCTACACCTTC. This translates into CAISEDRSDGYTF.

DNA for the CDR3: TGTGCCACCAGCAGAGGACAGGGGAAGGACAATGAGCAGTTCTTC. This gives the protein CATSRGQGKDNEQFF. The chain joins TRBV15 to TRBJ2-1; TRBD1 matches at 8 bases. Germline lookup yields CDR1 LNHNV and CDR2 YYDKDF (reference sequence). With 1 base clipped from V and 5 bases from J, the junction kept 4 bases outside the gene matches. The CDR3 length is 15 residues. The full variable domain, in which reference TRBV15 and TRBJ2-1 provide the parts outside the CDR3, is DAMVIQNPRYQVTQFGKPVTLSCSQTLNHNVMYWYQQKSSQAPKLLFHYYDKDFNNEADTPDNFQSRRPNTSFCFLDIRSPGLGDTAMYLCATSRGQGKDNEQFFGPGTRLTVL.

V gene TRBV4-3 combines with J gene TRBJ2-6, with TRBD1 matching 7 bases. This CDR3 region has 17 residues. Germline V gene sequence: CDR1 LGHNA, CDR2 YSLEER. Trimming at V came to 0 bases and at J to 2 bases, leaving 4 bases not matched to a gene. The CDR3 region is CASSQDTGAAGANVLTF. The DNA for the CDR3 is TGCGCCAGCAGCCAAGATACAGGGGCGGCTGGGGCCAACGTCCTGACTTTC.

CDR3 in amino acids: CAISEDAAGPQHF. In nucleotides, the CDR3 is TGTGCCATCAGTGAAGATGCGGCGGGGCCCCAGCATTTT. The genes are TRBV10-3 and TRBJ1-5; D uncertain. Trimming left V 3 bases short and J 9 bases short, with 12 bases between. CDR1 is ENHRY, CDR2 SYGVKD, per germline. CDR3 length: 13 residues.

The CDR3 loop is CATSRSSGQFSYEQYF. DNA for the CDR3: TGTGCCACCAGCAGGTCCTCGGGACAGTTCTCCTACGAGCAGTACTTC. This chain joins TRBV15 and TRBJ2-7; 7 bases match TRBD1. The CDR3 covers 16 residues. Germline V gene data show CDR1 as LNHNV and CDR2 as YYDKDF (reference sequence). J gave up 0 bases and V 3 bases, and 8 bases lay outside the gene matches.

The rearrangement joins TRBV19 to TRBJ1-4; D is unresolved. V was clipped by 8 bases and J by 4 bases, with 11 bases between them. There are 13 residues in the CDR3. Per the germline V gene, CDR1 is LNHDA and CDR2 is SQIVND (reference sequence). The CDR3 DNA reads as TGTGCCAGTGGGCGAAGCGGTAATGAAAAACTGTTTTTT. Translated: CASGRSGNEKLFF.

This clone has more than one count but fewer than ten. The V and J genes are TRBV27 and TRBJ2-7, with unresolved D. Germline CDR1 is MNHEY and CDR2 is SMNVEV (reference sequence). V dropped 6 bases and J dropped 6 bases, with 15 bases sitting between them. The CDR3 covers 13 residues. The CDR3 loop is CASSPSRSREQYF. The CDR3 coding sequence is TGTGCCAGCAGCCCCTCCCGGAGCCGCGAGCAGTACTTC.

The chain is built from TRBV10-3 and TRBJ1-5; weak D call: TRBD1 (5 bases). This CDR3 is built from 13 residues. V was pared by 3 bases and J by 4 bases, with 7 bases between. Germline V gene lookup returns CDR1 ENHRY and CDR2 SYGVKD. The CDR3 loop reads CAISERTNQPQHF. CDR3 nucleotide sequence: TGTGCCATCAGTGAAAGGACAAATCAGCCCCAGCATTTT.